What follows is one T cell receptor beta chain and its context. The antigen is unknown. The data derive from a study of CD8 T cells in ankylosing spondylitis. Study results and limitations: About 8 highly homologous variants made up a TCR beta motif, and this motif appeared characteristic of ankylosing spondylitis blood. Reportedly, significant enrichment of disease-linked clones occurred in matched ankylosing spondylitis synovial fluid. There were earlier reports of some motif variants in reactive arthritis synovial fluid and blood.

The CDR3 contains 16 residues. V lost 5 bases, J lost 4 bases, and 17 bases lay in between. Germline loops: CDR1 LNHNV, CDR2 YYDKDF (reference sequence). Using its own MiXCR run on the 5' RACE reads, TCRdb lists one record per CDR3 protein. The table has 300,000 to 400,000 distinct CDR3 sequences, 20% seen once. This chain links TRBV15 with TRBJ2-2; D not resolved. The sample was blood, either unsorted or a sorted T cell fraction (not recorded which). This clonotype was sampled from a male donor with ankylosing spondylitis or in good health (not recorded which). CDR3 in DNA: TGTGCCACCAGCTTTAAACTCGACCGGGTCACCGGGGAGCTGTTTTTT. This sequence encodes CATSFKLDRVTGELFF.